Below, 7 T cell receptor beta chains from the same sample are listed, as sequenced in a study of tumor T cells in aggressive B-cell lymphoma. The protocol was immunoSEQ multiplex PCR, while the TCRdb copy is restricted to in-frame clones and leaves out a portion. There are thousands of clones in the sample; 75% to 90% occur only once, and 2.5% to 3% lies in the top ten. Sequenced: tumor tissue. The receptors stem from an adult with diffuse large B cell lymphoma.

The chain is built from TRBV2 and TRBJ2-7; 11 bases align to TRBD1. The CDR3 has 15 residues. Germline V gene data show CDR1 as SNHLY and CDR2 as FYNNEI. V gave up 1 base and J gave up 3 bases; unmatched junction bases: 2. CDR3: CASSEGDRGIYEQYF. DNA of the CDR3: TGTGCCAGCAGTGAAGGGGACAGGGGGATCTACGAGCAGTACTTC.

The rearrangement links TRBV19 to TRBJ1-6; 10 bases map to TRBD1. Germline V CDR1 and CDR2: LNHDA, SQIVND (reference sequence). J lost 4 bases, V lost 3 bases, and 9 bases had no gene match. This CDR3 is built from 18 residues. This CDR3 is CASSIGDRGLEYNSPLHF. The DNA for the CDR3 is TGTGCCAGTAGTATTGGGGACAGGGGTTTGGAATATAATTCACCCCTCCACTTT.

The J gene is TRBJ2-1, the V gene TRBV27; D remains ambiguous. The CDR3 totals 15 residues. Germline loops: CDR1 MNHEY, CDR2 SMNVEV (reference sequence). The V and J ends lost 4 bases and 5 bases respectively, with 15 bases between them. CDR3 in amino acids: CASSSESTANNEQFF. Written as DNA, the CDR3 is TGTGCCAGCAGTTCCGAATCGACTGCTAACAATGAGCAGTTCTTC.

A remark on this clone: The germline gene is not matched at one end of the junction; a read error may be the cause. This chain's CDR3 is CASALGVKPGEGPPHF. CDR3 DNA sequence: TGCGCCAGCGCCTTGGGGGTTAAACCAGGGGAGGGCCCCCCCCACTTT. The rearrangement links TRBV4-1 to TRBJ1-6; possible D gene TRBD1, 6 bases. In germline, CDR1 is MGHRA, CDR2 YSYEKL. The CDR3 length is 16 residues.

V gene TRBV27 combines with J gene TRBJ1-3, with a tentative D call TRBD1 (6 bases). CDR3 length: 16 residues. The germline gives CDR1 MNHEY, CDR2 SMNVEV (reference sequence). The ends were cut back, 5 bases at V and 3 bases at J, with 17 bases in the middle. This CDR3 reads CASSKKPAGVGNTIYF. The CDR3 bases are TGTGCCAGCAGTAAGAAACCCGCAGGGGTTGGAAACACCATATATTTT.

The chain joins TRBV4-2 to TRBJ2-7; 10 nucleotides line up with TRBD2. V trimming: 3 bases; J trimming: 4 bases; junction bases outside the gene matches: 6. CDR3 length: 15 amino acids. Germline CDR1 reads LGHNA; CDR2 reads YNFKEQ. The CDR3: CASSQDLAGAYEQYV. In nucleotides, the CDR3 is TGTGCCAGCAGCCAGGACCTAGCGGGAGCTTACGAGCAGTACGTC.

The chain carries TRBV7-9 and TRBJ1-4; D is unresolved. The CDR3 runs 14 residues. Trimming stripped 3 bases from V and 3 bases from J, with 8 bases between. The germline gives CDR1 SEHNR, CDR2 FQNEAQ (reference sequence). For the CDR3, the DNA is TGTGCCAGCAGCTTCCTAGAAGCTAATGAAAAACTGTTTTTT. Amino acids: CASSFLEANEKLFF.